Detailed here is one T cell receptor beta chain. Its antigen is still unknown. The ends lost 5 bases at V and 0 bases at J; junction bases unmatched: 9. Germline V gives CDR1 SGHTA, CDR2 FQGNSA. The CDR3 is made up of 17 amino acids. This specimen belongs to a study of blood T cells in healthy people across ages. Then a second PCR, running roughly 7 to 11 cycles, was carried out with a sample-barcoded 5' primer and a J-beta primer mix. Every cDNA was tagged by a template-switch adaptor with 12 random nucleotides. TCRdb redid the calling of the 5' RACE reads with MiXCR, one entry per CDR3 protein. The sample lists some 800,000 distinct CDR3 sequences; around 25% were seen once. Study results and limitations: Any conclusive comparison of naive versus antigen-experienced cells was prevented by using unsorted PBMCs.

The same data also went into a second study, on T cells of mothers and their children.

Sequenced material: blood. The receptor comes from a boy between 10 and 17 years old in good health. The V call is TRBV7-2, the J call TRBJ1-4; 7 bases are shared with TRBD1. CDR3 sequence reads: CASSVRGGQTTNEKLFF. Here the CDR3 DNA reads TGTGCCAGCAGCGTGCGAGGGGGACAGACAACTAATGAAAAACTGTTTTTT.